What follows is one TCR beta chain and its context. Generated by immunoSEQ multiplex PCR, the TCRdb table keeps only in-frame clones and is missing some. Of 730,000 or so clones detected, about two thirds appear once; the ten largest clones hold around 1.8%. CDR1 and CDR2 (germline): MDHEN, SYDVKM. Trimming left V 4 bases short and J 2 bases short, with 19 bases between. This CDR3 spans 17 amino acids. The entry originates in a study of shared clonotypes between healthy human individuals. Study-wide background: CD8 memory received one plate per donor, CD8 naive two, CD4 memory three and CD4 naive three.

Within Nashville, Tennessee resided all donors, each a Caucasian adult. Splitting of CD4+ cells produced CD45RA+ naive and CD45RA-negative memory subsets. The receptor comes from a woman between 25 and 40 years old in good health. The material sequenced was memory CD4+ T cells sorted from blood. Subset indicated: CD45RA-negative fraction. The chain recombines TRBV28 with TRBJ2-3; D not certain. CDR3 amino acids: CASSSPRARKPTDTQYF. The CDR3 DNA sequence: TGTGCCAGCAGTTCTCCCCGCGCCAGGAAACCCACAGATACGCAGTATTTT.